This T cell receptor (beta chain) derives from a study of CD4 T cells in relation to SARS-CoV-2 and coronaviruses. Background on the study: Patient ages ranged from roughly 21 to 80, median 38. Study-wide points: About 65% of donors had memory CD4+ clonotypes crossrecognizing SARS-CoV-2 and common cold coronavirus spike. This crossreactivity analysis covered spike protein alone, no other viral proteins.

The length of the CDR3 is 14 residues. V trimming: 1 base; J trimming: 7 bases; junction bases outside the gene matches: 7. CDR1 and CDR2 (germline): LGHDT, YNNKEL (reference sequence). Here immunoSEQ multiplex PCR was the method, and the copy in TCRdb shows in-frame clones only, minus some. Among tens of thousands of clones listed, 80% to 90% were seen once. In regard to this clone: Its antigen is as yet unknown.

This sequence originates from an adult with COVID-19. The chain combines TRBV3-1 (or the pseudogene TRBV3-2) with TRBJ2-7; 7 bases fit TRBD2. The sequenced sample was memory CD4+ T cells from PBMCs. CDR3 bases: TGTGCCAGCAGCCAAGGTCTAGCGGTTATTGAGCAGTACTTC. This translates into CASSQGLAVIEQYF.